Presented here are 27 T cell receptor beta chains from one specimen sequenced in a study of blood T cells in healthy people across ages. A second about 7 to 11 cycle PCR used barcoded and J-beta primers. TCRdb reanalysed the 5' RACE reads using MiXCR and keeps one entry per CDR3 protein. The sample yields approximately 800,000 distinct CDR3 sequences, 46% seen once. Sequencing input: blood. The receptors here all came from an elderly man in good health.

This clonotype occurred many times. The V and J genes are TRBV7-2 and TRBJ2-7, with 9 bases lining up with TRBD1. Germline-derived CDR1 and CDR2 are SGHTA and FQGNSA. V shed 6 bases and J 5 bases; nucleotides not matched to a gene: 11. CDR3 length: 15 amino acids. CDR3 in DNA: TGTGCCAGCAGGGTCTCCGGGACAGGGTTCCACGAGCAGTACTTC. Translating it yields CASRVSGTGFHEQYF.

The chain employs TRBV2 and TRBJ2-7, with D possibly matching TRBD1 (5 bases). CDR1 and CDR2 from the germline V gene are SNHLY and FYNNEI. The CDR3 has 15 amino acids. Trimming shortened V by 5 bases and J by 7 bases, and 21 bases separated the two germline ends. The CDR3 loop is CASSIDSPSTYEQYF. In DNA, the CDR3 is TGTGCCAGCAGTATAGACAGCCCAAGTACGTATGAGCAGTACTTC.

The chain recombines TRBV7-6 with TRBJ2-7; D remains ambiguous. The J call may be wrong; the DNA end is better matched by TRBJ2-5. The germline gives CDR1 SGHVS, CDR2 FNYEAQ. This CDR3 is built from 13 residues. For the CDR3, the DNA is TGTGCCAGCAGCTTATTTTCCTTAGAGACCCAGTACTTC. This gives the protein CASSLFSLETQYF.

V is TRBV10-1 and J is TRBJ2-7, with 11 bases lining up with TRBD1. V was clipped by 3 bases and J by 2 bases; unmatched bases: 6. The CDR3 runs to 16 residues. CDR1 is WNHNN, CDR2 SYGVQD, per germline (reference sequence). The CDR3 spells CASSEGTGGTTYEQYF. The CDR3 region has the DNA TGCGCCAGCAGTGAAGGGACAGGGGGAACCACCTACGAGCAGTACTTC.

This chain joins TRBV28 and TRBJ1-6, with TRBD1 identical over 7 bases. This CDR3 is 14 amino acids long. The V gene end was trimmed by 7 bases and the J gene end by 6 bases; junction bases not matched to a gene: 6. Germline V lookup: CDR1 MDHEN, CDR2 SYDVKM. In nucleotides, the CDR3 is TGTGCCAGCACCAACAGGGGTAGTAATTCACCCCTCCACTTT. This translates into CASTNRGSNSPLHF.

V and J are TRBV7-2 and TRBJ2-7, with 12 bases identical to TRBD2. V trimming: 8 bases; J trimming: 3 bases; junction bases outside the gene matches: 5. This CDR3 has 14 residues. The germline gives CDR1 SGHTA, CDR2 FQGNSA. CDR3 loop: CASGRTSGNYEQYF. In nucleotides, the CDR3 is TGTGCCAGCGGACGGACTAGCGGGAACTACGAGCAGTACTTC.

J is TRBJ2-7 and V is TRBV28; D is ambiguous. The DNA end lines up better with TRBJ2-5; the J call may be wrong. Germline V lookup: CDR1 MDHEN, CDR2 SYDVKM. The CDR3 totals 16 residues. CDR3 sequence reads: CASSRLDGSLGETQYF. The CDR3 DNA reads as TGTGCCAGCAGCCGACTGGACGGAAGTCTTGGAGAGACCCAGTACTTC.

This clonotype was observed a few times. The rearrangement joins TRBV7-2 to TRBJ2-1; TRBD2 matches 13 bases. Germline CDR1 is SGHTA and CDR2 is FQGNSA. The CDR3 length is 16 residues. V dropped 5 bases and J dropped 7; count of bases not matched to a gene: 8. Here the CDR3 DNA reads TGTGCCAGCAGCATTGGACTAGCGGGAGCTTATAATGAGCAGTTCTTC. This translates into CASSIGLAGAYNEQFF.

This clonotype was counted only a few times. The chain combines TRBV27 with TRBJ2-3; maybe TRBD2 (6 bases). The germline V gene has CDR1 MNHEY and CDR2 SMNVEV (reference sequence). Trimming took off 2 bases at V and 3 bases at J, with 9 bases between the two ends. The CDR3 loop spans 14 amino acids. The CDR3 sequence is CASSLRGVTDTQYF. CDR3 bases: TGTGCCAGCAGTTTACGCGGGGTTACAGATACGCAGTATTTT.

This sequence joins TRBV25-1 and TRBJ2-1, with 9 bases identical to TRBD2. J lost 0 bases, V lost 5 bases, and 5 bases had no gene match. CDR3 length: 16 residues. Germline V gene lookup returns CDR1 MGHDK and CDR2 SYGVNS. This chain's CDR3 is CASSFLAGDSYNEQFF. The CDR3 DNA reads as TGTGCCAGCAGTTTTTTAGCGGGAGACTCCTACAATGAGCAGTTCTTC.

The chain employs TRBV11-1 and TRBJ2-3; D is ambiguous. With 5 bases removed from V and 1 base from J, the gap between germline ends came to 13 bases. The CDR3 has 15 amino acids. Germline V CDR1 and CDR2: SGHAT, FQDESV (reference sequence). The CDR3 nucleotides are TGTGCCAGCAGCGATTACAAGGGCCGCACAGATACGCAGTATTTT. It yields the protein CASSDYKGRTDTQYF.

To note about this clonotype: A junction boundary mismatches the germline segment, possibly from a read error. V is TRBV7-2 and J is TRBJ1-1, with TRBD1 as a possible D gene (5 bases). Per the germline V gene, CDR1 is SGHTA and CDR2 is FQGNSA. The CDR3 consists of 15 residues. CDR3 region: CASSLETDTNTEVFF. In DNA, the CDR3 is TGTGCCAGCAGCCTAGAAACGGACACAAACACTGAAGTTTTCTTT.

In regard to this clonotype: A much larger clonotype is one base distant, so this may be a read error. V usage is TRBV7-9 and J usage is TRBJ2-7; TRBD1 agrees at 7 bases. This CDR3 contains 17 residues. Germline V gene lookup returns CDR1 SEHNR and CDR2 FQNEAQ (reference sequence). The V segment lost 1 base and the J segment 7 bases; nucleotides outside the gene matches: 16. The CDR3 coding sequence is TGTGCCAGCAGCTTAGGGTGGCTGTTACAGGGGTTCGATGAGCAGTACTTC. It translates to CASSLGWLLQGFDEQYF.

The count of this clonotype is one. A single base separates this from a much larger clone, so it may be a read error. The chain combines TRBV20-1 with TRBJ1-2, with D tentatively TRBD1 (5 bases). Germline CDR1 and CDR2: DFQATT and SNEGSKA (reference sequence). Trimming stripped 5 bases from V and 1 base from J, with 11 bases between. This CDR3 region has 13 residues. The CDR3 sequence is CSAWTGVNYGYTF. The CDR3 DNA reads as TGCAGTGCTTGGACGGGGGTTAACTATGGCTACACCTTC.

The chain has TRBV4-3 and TRBJ2-2; a possible D gene is TRBD1 (6 bases). Germline-derived CDR1 and CDR2 are LGHNA and YSLEER. CDR3 length: 15 amino acids. The V gene lost 1 base and the J gene lost 4 bases, with 10 bases spanning the gap. CDR3 DNA: TGCGCCAGCAGCCAAGTAACAGGGTTCACCGGGGAGCTGTTTTTT. Residues: CASSQVTGFTGELFF.

The genes are TRBV7-2 and TRBJ1-4; tentatively, D is TRBD1 (6 bases). V dropped 7 bases and J dropped 8 bases, with 20 bases sitting between them. The germline V gene encodes CDR1 SGHTA and CDR2 FQGNSA. This CDR3 contains 15 residues. CDR3 nucleotides: TGTGCCAGCACCCTCGAAGGGGGGGTCCGCGAAAAACTGTTTTTT. Amino acids: CASTLEGGVREKLFF.

This clonotype was detected a few times. The chain uses TRBV5-1 and TRBJ2-3, with TRBD2 identical over 9 bases. Germline CDR1 is SGHRS and CDR2 is YFSETQ. This CDR3 comprises 15 residues. The V and J ends lost 1 base and 2 bases, in that order; junction bases with no gene match: 2. As DNA, the CDR3 is TGCGCCAGCAGCTTGTCTAGCGGGACCACAGATACGCAGTATTTT. It codes for CASSLSSGTTDTQYF.

The chain recombines TRBV15 with TRBJ2-5; possible D gene TRBD2, 6 bases. V was trimmed by 8 bases and J by 2 bases, leaving 18 bases between them. Germline CDR1 reads LNHNV; CDR2 reads YYDKDF (reference sequence). The CDR3 has 15 amino acids. The DNA of the CDR3 is TGTGCCACCTGCATACCTATGGGGGGACAAGAGACCCAGTACTTC. This codes for CATCIPMGGQETQYF.

The V gene is TRBV28, the J gene TRBJ2-5; 7 positions match TRBD1. The germline V gene has CDR1 MDHEN and CDR2 SYDVKM. V dropped 5 bases and J dropped 0; count of bases not matched to a gene: 12. The CDR3 is made up of 17 amino acids. CDR3 in amino acids: CASSSHRQGVYQETQYF. Written as DNA, the CDR3 is TGTGCCAGCAGTAGTCACAGACAGGGAGTGTACCAAGAGACCCAGTACTTC.

This clonotype turned up a few times. This rearrangement joins TRBV12-3 or TRBV12-4 to TRBJ1-6; D unclear. This CDR3 contains 18 residues. Trimming stripped 3 bases from V and 9 bases from J, with 24 bases between. The DNA for the CDR3 is TGTGCCAGCAGTTTCTTTCCAGATTGGCCACCTACCGGTTCACCCCTCCACTTT. Protein sequence: CASSFFPDWPPTGSPLHF.

To note about this clonotype: A much larger clone sits a single nucleotide away, making a read error possible. The CDR3 DNA is TGTGCCATCAGTACTGGCTACGAGCAGTACTTC. Translation gives CAISTGYEQYF. The rearrangement joins TRBV10-3 to TRBJ2-5; D not resolved. The last part of the DNA fits TRBJ2-7 better; the J call may be wrong. Germline V gives CDR1 ENHRY, CDR2 SYGVKD. The CDR3 sequence is 11 residues long.

V gene TRBV10-3 combines with J gene TRBJ2-4; D possibly corresponds to TRBD2 (7 bases). Trimming removed 0 bases at V and 5 bases at J, with 11 bases between. CDR1 and CDR2 from the germline V gene are ENHRY and SYGVKD. CDR3 length: 15 residues. In nucleotides, the CDR3 is TGTGCCATCAGTGAGTCGGGGGGGCCACAAAACATTCAGTACTTC. Its translation is CAISESGGPQNIQYF.

This clonotype was seen many times. The gene calls are TRBV7-2 and TRBJ2-3, with unresolved D. The V gene's germline CDR1 is SGHTA and CDR2 FQGNSA. V was trimmed by 3 bases and J by 2 bases, leaving 9 bases between them. The CDR3 runs 14 residues. In DNA form, the CDR3 reads TGTGCCAGCAGCTTCACGGCGGTCACAGATACGCAGTATTTT. This sequence encodes CASSFTAVTDTQYF.

CDR3 in DNA: TGCAGTGCTCCTCCCCCCCGCGGAGGGACGGCAGAGACCCAGTACTTC. Its translation is CSAPPPRGGTAETQYF. The V gene is TRBV20-1, the J gene TRBJ2-5; the D gene is possibly TRBD2 (6 bases). This CDR3 has 16 amino acids. Trimming removed 5 bases from V and 4 bases from J, with 23 bases in between. Looked up from germline, CDR1 is DFQATT and CDR2 is SNEGSKA (reference sequence).

The chain combines TRBV5-6 with TRBJ1-2; no clear D gene. Germline V lookup: CDR1 SGHDT, CDR2 YYEEEE. The CDR3 is made up of 14 amino acids. With 4 bases removed from V and 5 bases from J, the gap between germline ends came to 15 bases. This CDR3 is CASSPGRGFYGYTF. CDR3 bases: TGTGCCAGCAGCCCCGGACGAGGGTTTTATGGCTACACCTTC.

The rearrangement links TRBV28 to TRBJ1-2; the match to TRBD1 covers 9 bases. The CDR3 is 16 residues long. CDR1 MDHEN and CDR2 SYDVKM come from the germline V gene. V shed 6 bases and J 4 bases; nucleotides not matched to a gene: 12. CDR3 sequence (DNA): TGTGCCAGCAGCCAGGGACAGGGACCGTCCTTCTATGGCTACACCTTC. Translated, it gives CASSQGQGPSFYGYTF.

This rearrangement joins TRBV19 to TRBJ1-1, with TRBD1 matching 8 bases. The CDR3 runs to 13 residues. V was pared by 4 bases and J by 4 bases, with 2 bases of the junction left unmatched. The germline gives CDR1 LNHDA, CDR2 SQIVND (reference sequence). CDR3 residues: CASSNTGGTEAFF. CDR3 in DNA: TGTGCCAGTAGTAACACAGGGGGCACTGAAGCTTTCTTT. Combining the CDR3 with reference TRBV19 and TRBJ1-1 gives the whole variable domain DGGITQSPKYLFRKEGQNVTLSCEQNLNHDAMYWYRQDPGQGLRLIYYSQIVNDFQKGDIAEGYSVSREKKESFPLTVTSAQKNPTAFYLCASSNTGGTEAFFGQGTRLTVV.